These T cell receptor beta chains were read from a single sample in a study of T cells in Graves' hyperthyroidism and ophthalmopathy. TCRdb used MiXCR to reprocess the multiplex PCR reads, holding one entry per CDR3 protein. Among over 150,000 distinct CDR3 sequences listed, around a sixth were seen once. Sequences were obtained from blood. The receptor set was obtained from a woman aged 45-60 years with Graves' hyperthyroidism. CDR3s include the opening cysteine and the closing phenylalanine or tryptophan.

j_gene	v_gene	CDR3aa
TRBJ1-1	TRBV14	CASSRRDRNEAFF
TRBJ2-2	TRBV5-6	CASSLGGQGSTGELFF
TRBJ2-5	TRBV12-3/TRBV12-4	CASSLNGGGLETQYF
TRBJ2-5	TRBV18	CASSPKDGETQYF
TRBJ2-7	TRBV20-1	CSALGGQGAWRDYEQYF
TRBJ2-5	TRBV20-1	CSASAVQETQYF
TRBJ2-4	TRBV9	CASTRPPGQLNIQYF
TRBJ2-3	TRBV3-1	CASSRTSGRGTDTQYF
TRBJ1-1	TRBV29-1	CSIRGNSDTEAFF
TRBJ2-7	TRBV28	CASSYGGHLSKQYF
TRBJ1-5	TRBV4-1	CASSQDGGDLSNQPQHF
TRBJ2-5	TRBV6-1	CASSWWREEGQETQYF
TRBJ2-5	TRBV6-1	CASSHGQAPGTQYF
TRBJ1-3	TRBV5-1	CASSLEGNTIYF
TRBJ1-2	TRBV12-5	CASGLDIRRTMYCGYTF
TRBJ2-7	TRBV20-1	CSFGAKTYEQYF
TRBJ2-5	TRBV6-5	CASSYRLAGETQYF
TRBJ2-5	TRBV11-3	CASRPGLAGMETQYF
TRBJ2-3	TRBV2	CASSEEDTQYF
TRBJ2-7	TRBV5-1	CASSPIRAGEDEQYF
TRBJ2-5	TRBV28	CASSWYEGGRETQYF
TRBJ2-1	TRBV12-3/TRBV12-4	CASSRRLEQFF
TRBJ2-3	TRBV18	CASSELGDTQYF
TRBJ2-1	TRBV28	CASSWYQAGEQFF
TRBJ1-5	TRBV20-1	CSARGGTSYDQPQHF
TRBJ2-1	TRBV5-1	CASSPSGRGNEQFF
TRBJ2-5	TRBV6-1	CASSEALGLETQYF
TRBJ1-1	TRBV2	CASSEDMNTEAFF
TRBJ2-1	TRBV7-2	CASSVTSGVSINEQFF